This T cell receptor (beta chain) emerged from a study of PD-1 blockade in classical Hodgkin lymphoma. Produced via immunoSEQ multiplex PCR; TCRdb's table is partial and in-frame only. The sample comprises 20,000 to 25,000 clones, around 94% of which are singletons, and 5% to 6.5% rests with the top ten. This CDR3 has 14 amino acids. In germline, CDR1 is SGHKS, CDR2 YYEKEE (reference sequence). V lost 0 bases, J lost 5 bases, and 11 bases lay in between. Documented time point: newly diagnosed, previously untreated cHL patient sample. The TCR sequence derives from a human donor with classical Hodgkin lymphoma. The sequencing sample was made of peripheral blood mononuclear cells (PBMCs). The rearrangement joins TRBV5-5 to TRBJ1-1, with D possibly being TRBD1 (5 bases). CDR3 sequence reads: CASSLGWGGTEAFF. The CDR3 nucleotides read TGTGCCAGCAGCTTGGGCTGGGGGGGAACTGAAGCTTTCTTT.